The 30 T cell receptor beta chains below all came from one sample that was sequenced in a study of cytomegalovirus exposure and HLA in healthy donors. The PCR had 60 Vbeta and 13 Jbeta primers. Libraries were prepared by immunoSEQ multiplex PCR; TCRdb keeps only in-frame clonotypes and omits some of them. Among 200,000 or so clones listed, about four fifths were seen once. The source material was PBMCs. Every receptor here comes from a woman in her 30s in good health and CMV-seropositive.

This clone was observed a handful of times. The rearrangement uses TRBV5-1 and TRBJ1-1; D is unresolved. Germline V gene sequence: CDR1 SGHRS, CDR2 YFSETQ. V lost 1 base, J lost 0 bases, and 4 bases lay in between. The CDR3 totals 13 residues. The CDR3: CASSLWLNTEAFF. In DNA form, the CDR3 reads TGCGCCAGCAGCTTGTGGCTGAACACTGAAGCTTTCTTT.

This chain links TRBV10-1 with TRBJ2-1; weak D call: TRBD2 (6 bases). There are 13 residues in the CDR3. Germline-derived CDR1 and CDR2 are WNHNN and SYGVQD (reference sequence). V was shortened by 6 bases and J by 5 bases, with 11 bases between the two germline ends. CDR3 sequence: CASRLGLNNEQFF. CDR3 in DNA: TGCGCCAGCAGGTTGGGACTCAACAATGAGCAGTTCTTC.

The rearrangement joins TRBV5-1 to TRBJ2-7; 7 nucleotides line up with TRBD2. V was pared by 4 bases and J by 5 bases, with 9 bases of the junction left unmatched. Per the germline V gene, CDR1 is SGHRS and CDR2 is YFSETQ. The CDR3 covers 14 residues. The CDR3 DNA reads TGCGCCAGCAGCCCCCTCAGCGGGATCCACGAGCAGTACTTC. Protein: CASSPLSGIHEQYF.

This clone is termed medium-sized. The chain combines TRBV29-1 with TRBJ1-3; D remains unclear. Germline lookup yields CDR1 SQVTM and CDR2 ANQGSEA. The CDR3 loop spans 10 amino acids. V was cut by 7 bases and J by 4 bases, with 5 bases left in between. The CDR3 loop is CSAMGNTIYF. Written as DNA, the CDR3 is TGCAGCGCCATGGGAAACACCATATATTTT.

V and J are TRBV6-1 and TRBJ1-1; 7 bases map to TRBD1. This CDR3 has 15 amino acids. V was clipped by 6 bases and J by 2 bases; unmatched bases: 9. The germline V gene encodes CDR1 MNHNS and CDR2 SASEGT. CDR3 in DNA: TGTGCCAGCAGCCTATACGGGACAGTTAACACTGAAGCTTTCTTT. Its protein product is CASSLYGTVNTEAFF.

The chain is built from TRBV13 and TRBJ2-7, with TRBD2 identical over 9 bases. Germline V gene data show CDR1 as PRHDT and CDR2 as FYEKMQ (reference sequence). The CDR3 has 15 amino acids. V was pared by 0 bases and J by 2 bases, with 2 bases of the junction left unmatched. The CDR3 bases are TGTGCCAGCAGCTTAGGTAGCGGGGGTCCCTACGAGCAGTACTTC. Translated: CASSLGSGGPYEQYF. Full variable domain (rest looked up from reference TRBV13 and TRBJ2-7): AAGVIQSPRHLIKEKRETATLKCYPIPRHDTVYWYQQGPGQDPQFLISFYEKMQSDKGSIPDRFSAQQFSDYHSELNMSSLELGDSALYFCASSLGSGGPYEQYFGPGTRLTVT.

This rearrangement joins TRBV6-1 to TRBJ2-7; D uncertain. The germline V gene has CDR1 MNHNS and CDR2 SASEGT. The CDR3 runs 11 residues. The V end was cut by 5 bases, the J end by 3 bases, with 5 bases between. The CDR3 here is CASSIGYEQYF. In DNA form, the CDR3 reads TGTGCCAGCAGTATCGGCTACGAGCAGTACTTC.

The chain has TRBV7-9 and TRBJ1-1, with 11 bases identical to TRBD1. CDR1 SEHNR and CDR2 FQNEAQ come from the germline V gene (reference sequence). V lost 5 bases to trimming and J lost 4 bases; unmatched junction nucleotides: 9. The CDR3 is 16 residues long. Here the CDR3 reads CASSRESGTGGTEAFF. CDR3 DNA sequence: TGTGCCAGCAGCAGGGAGTCCGGGACAGGGGGCACTGAAGCTTTCTTT.

The gene calls are TRBV6-5 and TRBJ1-5, with 9 bases lining up with TRBD1. CDR1 is MNHEY, CDR2 SVGAGI, per germline. This CDR3 contains 14 residues. After removal of 6 bases from V and 5 bases from J, the junction contained 5 bases not matched to a gene. CDR3: CASRPGQGYQPQHF. As DNA, the CDR3 is TGTGCCAGCAGACCCGGACAGGGGTATCAGCCCCAGCATTTT.

Comment on this clone: A much larger clone lies one base from this, so it may be a read error. The chain couples TRBV7-2 to TRBJ1-6, with D unclear. The CDR3 consists of 15 residues. Trimming left V 2 bases short and J 0 bases short, with 5 bases between. Looked up from germline, CDR1 is SGHTA and CDR2 is FQGNSA. CDR3 protein: CASSLRSSYNSPLHF. The CDR3 DNA reads as TGTGCCAGCAGCTTAAGGAGCTCCTATAATTCACCCCTCCACTTT.

The rearrangement links TRBV28 to TRBJ2-7; D remains ambiguous. V shed 3 bases and J shed 2 bases, with 8 bases lying between them. The CDR3 totals 13 residues. Per germline, CDR1 MDHEN and CDR2 SYDVKM. The CDR3: CASSFKTTYEQYF. CDR3 in DNA: TGTGCCAGCAGTTTCAAGACAACCTACGAGCAGTACTTC.

This chain uses TRBV11-2 with TRBJ2-7; D is possibly TRBD1 (5 bases). CDR3 length: 13 residues. CDR1 and CDR2 (germline): SGHAT, FQNNGV. Trimming cost V 3 bases and J 3 bases, with 9 bases left between them. DNA of the CDR3: TGTGCCAGCAGCTTCTACCAGGGCTACGAGCAGTACTTC. It specifies CASSFYQGYEQYF.

The V call is TRBV15, the J call TRBJ1-1; TRBD1 matches 7 bases. V lost 3 bases to trimming and J lost 7 bases; unmatched junction nucleotides: 17. The germline V gene has CDR1 LNHNV and CDR2 YYDKDF (reference sequence). This CDR3 is built from 17 residues. The CDR3 DNA reads TGTGCCACCAGCAGGATCAACAGGGGCGGACCGGGTCATGAAGCTTTCTTT. It codes for CATSRINRGGPGHEAFF.

The chain combines TRBV7-2 with TRBJ1-5; weak D call: TRBD1 (6 bases). Germline CDR1 SGHTA, CDR2 FQGNSA. The CDR3 spans 16 residues. V lost 0 bases, J lost 2 bases, and 11 bases lay in between. The DNA for the CDR3 is TGTGCCAGCAGCTTAGCCATACAGGGTGGCAATCAGCCCCAGCATTTT. It codes for CASSLAIQGGNQPQHF.

The chain employs TRBV5-6 and TRBJ1-2; the match to TRBD1 covers 7 bases. The CDR3 runs to 16 residues. V lost 1 base, J lost 5 bases, and 11 bases stayed unmatched. The germline V gene encodes CDR1 SGHDT and CDR2 YYEEEE. CDR3 nucleotide sequence: TGTGCCAGCAGCTTGAAGGTGGGGACAGAGCTATATGGCTACACCTTC. This encodes CASSLKVGTELYGYTF.

The chain recombines TRBV4-3 with TRBJ2-4; 11 nucleotides agree with TRBD2. V gave up 4 bases and J gave up 2 bases; unmatched junction bases: 10. The CDR3 extends over 18 amino acids. Germline-derived CDR1 and CDR2 are LGHNA and YSLEER. CDR3 in amino acids: CASSPMPGTSGSKNIQYF. DNA of the CDR3: TGCGCCAGCAGCCCAATGCCCGGGACTAGCGGCTCCAAAAACATTCAGTACTTC.

This rearrangement joins TRBV6-1 to TRBJ2-7; TRBD2 is a possible D gene (6 bases). The length of the CDR3 is 15 residues. V dropped 2 bases and J dropped 4 bases, with 15 bases sitting between them. Germline CDR1 is MNHNS and CDR2 is SASEGT. CDR3 sequence reads: CASSEPPPGRYEQYF. The CDR3 DNA follows: TGTGCCAGCAGTGAACCCCCTCCCGGGAGATACGAGCAGTACTTC.

The gene calls are TRBV2 and TRBJ1-4; D is perhaps TRBD1 (5 bases). This CDR3 is built from 15 residues. Germline V lookup: CDR1 SNHLY, CDR2 FYNNEI. Trimming took off 1 base at V and 5 bases at J, with 11 bases between the two ends. This CDR3 reads CASSEGRDRNEKLFF. The CDR3 nucleotides read TGTGCCAGCAGTGAAGGGAGAGACAGAAATGAAAAACTGTTTTTT.

The rearrangement joins TRBV6-1 to TRBJ2-7; 7 bases agree with TRBD1. The CDR3 is made up of 13 amino acids. Germline-derived CDR1 and CDR2 are MNHNS and SASEGT. The V and J ends lost 8 bases and 1 base, in that order; junction bases with no gene match: 5. CDR3 DNA: TGTGCCAGCGAGGGACAGTTTTCCTACGAGCAGTACTTC. Residues: CASEGQFSYEQYF.

V gene TRBV5-1 combines with J gene TRBJ1-2, with D tentatively TRBD1 (6 bases). Between the trimmed V and J ends, which lost 4 bases and 4 bases, there was a span of 17 bases. CDR3 length equals 15 residues. Germline V lookup: CDR1 SGHRS, CDR2 YFSETQ. The CDR3 sequence: CASSPAPGALYGYTF. The CDR3 DNA sequence: TGCGCCAGCAGCCCAGCACCAGGGGCCCTCTATGGCTACACCTTC.

V is TRBV7-2 and J is TRBJ2-3; tentatively, D is TRBD2 (7 bases). The CDR3 is made up of 16 amino acids. Trimming took off 5 bases at V and 3 bases at J, with 18 bases between the two ends. Germline-derived CDR1 and CDR2 are SGHTA and FQGNSA. The DNA of the CDR3 is TGTGCCAGCAGCCCCTTGGGGAGGGGGGCAACAGATACGCAGTATTTT. Amino acid sequence: CASSPLGRGATDTQYF. Drawing the rest from reference TRBV7-2 and TRBJ2-3, the complete variable domain is GAGVSQSPSNKVTEKGKDVELRCDPISGHTALYWYRQSLGQGLEFLIYFQGNSAPDKSGLPSDRFSAERTGGSVSTLTIQRTQQEDSAVYLCASSPLGRGATDTQYFGPGTRLTVL.

The chain carries TRBV19 and TRBJ1-1; D not certain. The CDR3 contains 13 residues. V lost 6 bases, J lost 6 bases, and 14 bases lay in between. Germline CDR1 is LNHDA and CDR2 is SQIVND (reference sequence). The DNA for the CDR3 is TGTGCCAGTAGAGTTGCCAGTTTACCTGAAGCTTTCTTT. Translated, it gives CASRVASLPEAFF.

The chain combines TRBV5-1 with TRBJ2-1; D is possibly TRBD2 (6 bases). The CDR3 has 13 residues. CDR1 and CDR2 from the germline V gene are SGHRS and YFSETQ. V dropped 4 bases and J dropped 9 bases, with 14 bases sitting between them. The CDR3, as DNA: TGCGCCAGCAGCCCGCGGGGCCACGGTGAGCAGTTCTTC. This sequence encodes CASSPRGHGEQFF. The whole variable domain, filled in from reference TRBV5-1 and TRBJ2-1, reads KAGVTQTPRYLIKTRGQQVTLSCSPISGHRSVSWYQQTPGQGLQFLFEYFSETQRNKGNFPGRFSGRQFSNSRSEMNVSTLELGDSALYLCASSPRGHGEQFFGPGTRLTVL.

The chain is built from TRBV7-8 and TRBJ2-2; TRBD2 might be the D (6 bases). The CDR3 loop spans 15 amino acids. The germline V and J ends were trimmed by 2 bases and 4 bases, with 11 bases remaining between them. Germline CDR1 SGHVS, CDR2 FQNEAQ. CDR3 protein: CASSLRLDFTGELFF. In DNA, the CDR3 is TGTGCCAGCAGCTTAAGACTAGATTTCACCGGGGAGCTGTTTTTT.

CDR3 coding DNA: TGTGCCAGCAGATCCGGGACAGGGAACAATCAGCCCCAGCATTTT. Its protein is CASRSGTGNNQPQHF. The chain is built from TRBV27 and TRBJ1-5; 9 bases are shared with TRBD1. Per the germline V gene, CDR1 is MNHEY and CDR2 is SMNVEV (reference sequence). This CDR3 has 15 residues. Unmatched junction bases numbered 6, after V lost 6 bases and J lost 3 bases.

The chain joins TRBV19 to TRBJ1-1; D not certain. There are 15 residues in the CDR3. The germline V and J ends were trimmed by 5 bases and 0 bases, with 13 bases remaining between them. CDR1 is LNHDA and CDR2 is SQIVND in the germline V gene (reference sequence). The CDR3 here is CASSLQAFLNTEAFF. In nucleotides, the CDR3 is TGTGCCAGTAGTCTCCAGGCGTTCTTGAACACTGAAGCTTTCTTT.

The CDR3 sequence: CASSAEGQTTGELFF. CDR3 sequence (DNA): TGCGCCAGCAGCGCCGAGGGACAGACCACCGGGGAGCTGTTTTTT. The chain links TRBV5-1 to TRBJ2-2, with 7 bases that match TRBD1. CDR3 length: 15 residues. Trimming took 4 bases from V and 4 from J; bases not matched to a gene: 7. Germline V gives CDR1 SGHRS, CDR2 YFSETQ.

CDR3 in amino acids: CASSLGGSTSYEQYF. In DNA, the CDR3 is TGCGCCAGCAGCTTGGGGGGCAGTACCTCCTACGAGCAGTACTTC. V gene TRBV5-1 combines with J gene TRBJ2-7; a possible D gene is TRBD1 (5 bases). The CDR3 runs 15 residues. V dropped 0 bases and J dropped 0 bases, with 10 bases sitting between them. Germline lookup yields CDR1 SGHRS and CDR2 YFSETQ.

The chain uses TRBV6-4 and TRBJ2-1; D gene ambiguous. Germline CDR1 and CDR2: MRHNA and SNTAGT. V lost 8 bases, J lost 0 bases, and 20 bases lay in between. The CDR3 covers 17 residues. The CDR3 is CASAARPTRSSYNEQFF. DNA of the CDR3: TGTGCCAGCGCCGCCAGGCCGACCCGCAGCTCCTACAATGAGCAGTTCTTC.

The V and J genes are TRBV6-5 and TRBJ2-5; D might be TRBD1 (5 bases). Germline V gene data show CDR1 as MNHEY and CDR2 as SVGAGI. This CDR3 has 13 amino acids. V was trimmed by 2 bases and J by 5 bases, leaving 9 bases between them. CDR3 DNA sequence: TGTGCCAGCAGTTACGGGGCCAGGGAGACCCAGTACTTC. As protein: CASSYGARETQYF.